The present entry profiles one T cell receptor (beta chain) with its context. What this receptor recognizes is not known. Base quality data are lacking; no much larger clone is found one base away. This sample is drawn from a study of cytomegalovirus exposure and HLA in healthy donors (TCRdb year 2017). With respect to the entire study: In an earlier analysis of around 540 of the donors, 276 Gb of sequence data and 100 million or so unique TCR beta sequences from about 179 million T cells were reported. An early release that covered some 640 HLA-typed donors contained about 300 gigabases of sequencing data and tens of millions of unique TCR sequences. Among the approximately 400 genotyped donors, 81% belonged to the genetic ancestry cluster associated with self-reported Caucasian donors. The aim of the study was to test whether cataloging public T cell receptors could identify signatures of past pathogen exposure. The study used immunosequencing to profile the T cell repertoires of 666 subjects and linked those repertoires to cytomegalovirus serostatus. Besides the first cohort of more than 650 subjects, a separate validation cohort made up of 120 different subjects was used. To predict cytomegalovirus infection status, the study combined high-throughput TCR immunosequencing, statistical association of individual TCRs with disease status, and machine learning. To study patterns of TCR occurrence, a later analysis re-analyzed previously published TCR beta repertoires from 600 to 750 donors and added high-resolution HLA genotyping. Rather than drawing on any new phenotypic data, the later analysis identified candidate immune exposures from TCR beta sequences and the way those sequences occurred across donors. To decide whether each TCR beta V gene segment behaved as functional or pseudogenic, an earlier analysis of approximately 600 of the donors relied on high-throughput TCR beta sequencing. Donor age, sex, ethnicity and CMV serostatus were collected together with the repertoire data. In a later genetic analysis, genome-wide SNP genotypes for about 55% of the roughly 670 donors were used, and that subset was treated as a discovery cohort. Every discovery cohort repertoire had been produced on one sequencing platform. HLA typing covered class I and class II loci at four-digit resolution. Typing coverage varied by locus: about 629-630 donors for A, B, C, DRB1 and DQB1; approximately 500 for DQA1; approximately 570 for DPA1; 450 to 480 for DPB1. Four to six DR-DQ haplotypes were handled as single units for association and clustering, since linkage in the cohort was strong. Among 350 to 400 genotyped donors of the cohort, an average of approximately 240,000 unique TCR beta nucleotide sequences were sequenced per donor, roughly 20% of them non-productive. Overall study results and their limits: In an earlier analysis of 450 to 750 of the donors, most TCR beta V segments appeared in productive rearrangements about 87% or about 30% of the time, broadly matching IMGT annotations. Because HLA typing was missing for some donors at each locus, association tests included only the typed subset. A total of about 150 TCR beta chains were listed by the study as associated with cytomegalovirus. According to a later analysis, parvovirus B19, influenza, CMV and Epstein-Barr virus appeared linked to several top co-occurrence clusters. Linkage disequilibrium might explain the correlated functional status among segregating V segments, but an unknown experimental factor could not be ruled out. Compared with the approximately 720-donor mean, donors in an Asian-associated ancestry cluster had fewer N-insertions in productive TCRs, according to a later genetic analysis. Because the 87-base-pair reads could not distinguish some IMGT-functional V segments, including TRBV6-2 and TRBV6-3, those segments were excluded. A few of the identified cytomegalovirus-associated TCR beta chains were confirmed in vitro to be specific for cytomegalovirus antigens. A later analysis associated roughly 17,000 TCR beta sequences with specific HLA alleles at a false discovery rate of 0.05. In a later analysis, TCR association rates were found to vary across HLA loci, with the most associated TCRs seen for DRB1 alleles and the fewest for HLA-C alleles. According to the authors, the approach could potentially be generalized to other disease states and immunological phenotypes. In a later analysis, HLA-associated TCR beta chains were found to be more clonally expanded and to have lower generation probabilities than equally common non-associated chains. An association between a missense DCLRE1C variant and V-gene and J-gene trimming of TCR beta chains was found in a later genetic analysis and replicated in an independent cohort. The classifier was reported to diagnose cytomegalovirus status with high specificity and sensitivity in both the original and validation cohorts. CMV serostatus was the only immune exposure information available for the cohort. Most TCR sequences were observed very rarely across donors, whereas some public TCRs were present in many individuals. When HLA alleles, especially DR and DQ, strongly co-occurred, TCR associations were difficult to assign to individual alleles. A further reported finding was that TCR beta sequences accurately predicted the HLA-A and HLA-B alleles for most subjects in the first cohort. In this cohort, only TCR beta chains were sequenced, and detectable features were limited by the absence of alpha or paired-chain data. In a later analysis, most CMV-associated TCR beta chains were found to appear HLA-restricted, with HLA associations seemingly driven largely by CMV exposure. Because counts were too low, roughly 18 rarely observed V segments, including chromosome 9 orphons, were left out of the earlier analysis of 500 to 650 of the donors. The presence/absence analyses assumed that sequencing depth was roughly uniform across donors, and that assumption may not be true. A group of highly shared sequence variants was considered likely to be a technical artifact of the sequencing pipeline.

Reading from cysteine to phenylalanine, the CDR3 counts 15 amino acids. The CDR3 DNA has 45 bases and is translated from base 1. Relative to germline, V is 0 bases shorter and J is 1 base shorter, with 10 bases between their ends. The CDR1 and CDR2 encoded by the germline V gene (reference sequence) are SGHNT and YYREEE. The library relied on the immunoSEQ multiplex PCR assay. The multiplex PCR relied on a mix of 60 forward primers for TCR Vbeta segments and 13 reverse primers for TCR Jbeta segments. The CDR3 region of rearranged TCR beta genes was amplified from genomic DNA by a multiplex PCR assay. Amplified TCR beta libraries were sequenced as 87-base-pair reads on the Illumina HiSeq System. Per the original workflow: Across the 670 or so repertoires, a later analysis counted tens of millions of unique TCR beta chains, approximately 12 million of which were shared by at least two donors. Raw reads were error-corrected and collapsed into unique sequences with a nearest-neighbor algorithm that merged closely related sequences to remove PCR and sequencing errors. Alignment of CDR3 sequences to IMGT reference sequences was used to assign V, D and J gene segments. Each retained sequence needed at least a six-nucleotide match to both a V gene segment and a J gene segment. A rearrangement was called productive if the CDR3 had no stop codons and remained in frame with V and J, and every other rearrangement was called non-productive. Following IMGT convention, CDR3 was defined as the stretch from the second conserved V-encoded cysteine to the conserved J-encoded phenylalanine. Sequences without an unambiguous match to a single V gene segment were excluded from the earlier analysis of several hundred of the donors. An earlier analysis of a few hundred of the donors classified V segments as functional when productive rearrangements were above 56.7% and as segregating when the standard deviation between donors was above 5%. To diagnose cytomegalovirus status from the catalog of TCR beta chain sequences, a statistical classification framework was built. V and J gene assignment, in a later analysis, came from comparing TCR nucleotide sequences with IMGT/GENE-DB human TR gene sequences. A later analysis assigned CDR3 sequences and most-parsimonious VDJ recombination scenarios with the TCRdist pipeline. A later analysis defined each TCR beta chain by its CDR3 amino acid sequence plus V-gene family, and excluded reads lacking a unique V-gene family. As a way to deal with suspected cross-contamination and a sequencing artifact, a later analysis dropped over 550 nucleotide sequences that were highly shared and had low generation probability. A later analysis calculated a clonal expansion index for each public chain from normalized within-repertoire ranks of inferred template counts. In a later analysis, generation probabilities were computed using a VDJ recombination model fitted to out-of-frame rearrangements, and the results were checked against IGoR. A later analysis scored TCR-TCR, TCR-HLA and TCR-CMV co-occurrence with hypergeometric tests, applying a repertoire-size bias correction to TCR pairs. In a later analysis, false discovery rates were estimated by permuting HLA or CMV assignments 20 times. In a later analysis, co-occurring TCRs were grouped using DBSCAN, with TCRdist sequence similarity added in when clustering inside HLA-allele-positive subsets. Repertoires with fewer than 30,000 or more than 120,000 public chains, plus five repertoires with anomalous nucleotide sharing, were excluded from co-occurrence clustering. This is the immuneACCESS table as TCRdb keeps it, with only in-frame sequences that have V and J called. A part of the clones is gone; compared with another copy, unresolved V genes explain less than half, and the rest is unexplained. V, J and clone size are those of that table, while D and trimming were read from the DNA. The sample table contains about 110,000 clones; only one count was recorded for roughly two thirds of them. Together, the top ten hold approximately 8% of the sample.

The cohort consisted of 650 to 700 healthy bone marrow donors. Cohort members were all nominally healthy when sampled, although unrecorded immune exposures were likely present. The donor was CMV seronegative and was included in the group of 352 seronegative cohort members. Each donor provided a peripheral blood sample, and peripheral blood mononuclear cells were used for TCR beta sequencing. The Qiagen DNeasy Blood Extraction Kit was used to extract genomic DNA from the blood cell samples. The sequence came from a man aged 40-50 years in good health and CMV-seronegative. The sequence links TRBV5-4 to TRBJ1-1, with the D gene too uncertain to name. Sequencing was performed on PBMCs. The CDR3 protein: CASSLDFARNTEAFF. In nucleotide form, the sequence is TGTGCCAGCAGCTTGGATTTCGCCAGGAACACTGAAGCTTTCTTT. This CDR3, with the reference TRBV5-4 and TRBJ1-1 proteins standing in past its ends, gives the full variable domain ETGVTQSPTHLIKTRGQQVTLRCSSQSGHNTVSWYQQALGQGPQFIFQYYREEENGRGNFPPRFSGLQFPNYSSELNVNALELDDSALYLCASSLDFARNTEAFFGQGTRLTVV.